This TCR beta chain was sequenced for a study of post-analysis software for immune sequencing data. The TCR beta cDNA libraries carried unique molecular identifiers. TCRdb fed the PCR reads into MiXCR, producing one record per CDR3 protein. Of 820,000 or so distinct CDR3 sequences listed, approximately 53% are singletons. The receptor was isolated from a girl aged 10-17 years with multiple sclerosis. Sequenced: blood.

Written as DNA, the CDR3 is TGTGCCAGCAGCTTAGAACGACAGGGGTTCTATGGCTACACCTTC. It specifies CASSLERQGFYGYTF. The chain joins TRBV11-1 to TRBJ1-2, with 8 bases that match TRBD1. V shed 1 base and J 4 bases; nucleotides not matched to a gene: 5. The CDR3 sequence is 15 residues long. CDR1 SGHAT and CDR2 FQDESV come from the germline V gene (reference sequence).